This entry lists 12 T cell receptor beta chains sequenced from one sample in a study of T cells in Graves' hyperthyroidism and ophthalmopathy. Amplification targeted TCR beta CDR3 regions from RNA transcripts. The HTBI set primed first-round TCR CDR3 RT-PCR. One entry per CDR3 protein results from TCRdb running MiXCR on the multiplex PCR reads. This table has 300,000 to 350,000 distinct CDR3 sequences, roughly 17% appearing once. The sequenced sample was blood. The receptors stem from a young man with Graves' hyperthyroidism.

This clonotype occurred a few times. CDR3 protein: CASSPPIGRASDEQFF. In DNA, the CDR3 is TGTGCCAGCTCACCACCCATCGGGAGGGCCTCGGATGAGCAGTTCTTC. The rearrangement links TRBV18 to TRBJ2-1, with 8 bases identical to TRBD2. This CDR3 comprises 16 residues. Germline CDR1 reads KGHSH; CDR2 reads LQKENI. The J segment lost 8 bases and the V segment lost 0 bases, leaving 9 bases of the junction unmatched.

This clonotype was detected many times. CDR3 in DNA: TGTGCCAGCAGCTTAGCAGCTGGGAATAACTATGGCTACACCTTC. Translating it yields CASSLAAGNNYGYTF. The chain links TRBV11-2 to TRBJ1-2; D gene unclear. V was pared by 1 base and J by 1 base, with 10 bases between. The germline V gene has CDR1 SGHAT and CDR2 FQNNGV. This CDR3 region has 15 residues. The full variable domain, rest sourced from reference TRBV11-2 and TRBJ1-2, is EAGVAQSPRYKIIEKRQSVAFWCNPISGHATLYWYQQILGQGPKLLIQFQNNGVVDDSQLPKDRFSAERLKGVDSTLKIQPAKLEDSAVYLCASSLAAGNNYGYTFGSGTRLTVV.

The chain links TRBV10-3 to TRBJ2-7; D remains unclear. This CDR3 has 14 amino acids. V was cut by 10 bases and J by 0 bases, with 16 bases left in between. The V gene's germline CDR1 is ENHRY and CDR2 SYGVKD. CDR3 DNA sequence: TGTGCCACTTCTGGTGGGCTCAGCTCCTACGAGCAGTACTTC. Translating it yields CATSGGLSSYEQYF.

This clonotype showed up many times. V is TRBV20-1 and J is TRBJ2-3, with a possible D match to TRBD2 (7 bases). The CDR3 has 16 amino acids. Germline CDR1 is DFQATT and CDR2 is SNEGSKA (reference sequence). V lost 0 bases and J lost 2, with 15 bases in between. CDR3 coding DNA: TGCAGTGCTAGAGATGTCAGGGGAGGGTTCACAGATACGCAGTATTTT. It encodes CSARDVRGGFTDTQYF.

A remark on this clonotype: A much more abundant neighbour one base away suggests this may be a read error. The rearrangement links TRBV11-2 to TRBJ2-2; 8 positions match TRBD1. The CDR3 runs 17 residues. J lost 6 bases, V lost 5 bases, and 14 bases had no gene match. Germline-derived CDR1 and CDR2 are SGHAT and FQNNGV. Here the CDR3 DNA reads TGTGCCAGCAGCCCCGCCTCAGACAGGGGCCCGGCCGGGGAGCTGTTTTTT. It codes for CASSPASDRGPAGELFF.

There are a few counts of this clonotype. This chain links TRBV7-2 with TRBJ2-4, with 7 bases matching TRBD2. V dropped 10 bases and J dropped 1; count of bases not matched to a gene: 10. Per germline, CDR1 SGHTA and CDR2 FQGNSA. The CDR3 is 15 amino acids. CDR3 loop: CATAGGRAAKNIQYF. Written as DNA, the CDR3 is TGTGCCACGGCTGGGGGGAGGGCGGCCAAAAACATTCAGTACTTC.

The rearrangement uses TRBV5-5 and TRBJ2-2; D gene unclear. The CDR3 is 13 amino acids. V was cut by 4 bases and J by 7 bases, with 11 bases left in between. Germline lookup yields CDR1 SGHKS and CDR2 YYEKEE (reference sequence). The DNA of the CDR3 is TGTGCCAGCAGCGTAGGCCTGGTCGGGGAGCTGTTTTTT. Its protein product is CASSVGLVGELFF. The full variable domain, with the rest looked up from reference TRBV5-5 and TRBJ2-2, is DAGVTQSPTHLIKTRGQQVTLRCSPISGHKSVSWYQQVLGQGPQFIFQYYEKEERGRGNFPDRFSARQFPNYSSELNVNALLLGDSALYLCASSVGLVGELFFGEGSRLTVL.

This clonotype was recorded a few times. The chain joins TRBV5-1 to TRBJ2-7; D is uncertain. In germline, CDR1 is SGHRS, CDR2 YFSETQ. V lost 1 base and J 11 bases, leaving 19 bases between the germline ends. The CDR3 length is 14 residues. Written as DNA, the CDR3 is TGCGCCAGCAGCTTGCGAGGAGATGAGGTTGAGGAGTACTTC. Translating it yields CASSLRGDEVEEYF.

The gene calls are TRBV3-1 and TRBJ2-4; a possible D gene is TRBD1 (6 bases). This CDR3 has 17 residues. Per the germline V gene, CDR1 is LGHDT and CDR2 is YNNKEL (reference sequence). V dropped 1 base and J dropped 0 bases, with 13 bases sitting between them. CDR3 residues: CASSQGWQGLAKNIQYF. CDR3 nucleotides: TGTGCCAGCAGCCAAGGTTGGCAGGGGCTAGCCAAAAACATTCAGTACTTC.

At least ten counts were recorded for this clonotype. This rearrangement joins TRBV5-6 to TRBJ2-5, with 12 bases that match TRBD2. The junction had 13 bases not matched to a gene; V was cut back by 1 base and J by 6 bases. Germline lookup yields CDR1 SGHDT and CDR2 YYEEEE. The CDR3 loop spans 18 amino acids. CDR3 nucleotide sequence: TGTGCCAGCAGCTTGTTTATACTAGCGGGAGGACGAGGGAAGACCCAGTACTTC. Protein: CASSLFILAGGRGKTQYF.

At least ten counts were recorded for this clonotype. The CDR3 here is CASHPRDTHNYGYTF. In DNA, the CDR3 is TGTGCCAGCCACCCCCGGGACACACATAACTATGGCTACACCTTC. J is TRBJ1-2 and V is TRBV6-2 or TRBV6-3, with D possibly matching TRBD1 (6 bases). Germline V gene data show CDR1 as MNHEY and CDR2 as SVGEGT. V was clipped by 8 bases and J by 1 base, with 17 bases between them. This CDR3 contains 15 residues.

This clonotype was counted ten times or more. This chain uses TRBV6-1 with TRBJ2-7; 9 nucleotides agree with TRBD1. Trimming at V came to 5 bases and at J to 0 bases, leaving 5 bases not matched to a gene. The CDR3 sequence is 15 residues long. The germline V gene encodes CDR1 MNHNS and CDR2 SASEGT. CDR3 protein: CASSPGQGFSYEQYF. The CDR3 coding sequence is TGTGCCAGCAGTCCGGGACAGGGTTTCTCCTACGAGCAGTACTTC.